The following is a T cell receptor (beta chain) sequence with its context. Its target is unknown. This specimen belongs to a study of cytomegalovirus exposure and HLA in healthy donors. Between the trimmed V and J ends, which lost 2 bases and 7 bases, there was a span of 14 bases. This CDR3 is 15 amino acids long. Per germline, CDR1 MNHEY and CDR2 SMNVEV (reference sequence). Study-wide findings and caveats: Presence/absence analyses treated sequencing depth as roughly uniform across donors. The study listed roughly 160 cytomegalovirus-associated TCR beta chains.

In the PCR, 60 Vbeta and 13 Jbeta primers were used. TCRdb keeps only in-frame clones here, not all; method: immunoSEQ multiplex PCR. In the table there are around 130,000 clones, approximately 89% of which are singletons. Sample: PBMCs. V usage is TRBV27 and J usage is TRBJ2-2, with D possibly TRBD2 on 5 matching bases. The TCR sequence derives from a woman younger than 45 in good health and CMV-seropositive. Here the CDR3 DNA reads TGTGCCAGCAGTTTACGAGGCGGGTCAGGCGGGGAGCTGTTTTTT. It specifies CASSLRGGSGGELFF.